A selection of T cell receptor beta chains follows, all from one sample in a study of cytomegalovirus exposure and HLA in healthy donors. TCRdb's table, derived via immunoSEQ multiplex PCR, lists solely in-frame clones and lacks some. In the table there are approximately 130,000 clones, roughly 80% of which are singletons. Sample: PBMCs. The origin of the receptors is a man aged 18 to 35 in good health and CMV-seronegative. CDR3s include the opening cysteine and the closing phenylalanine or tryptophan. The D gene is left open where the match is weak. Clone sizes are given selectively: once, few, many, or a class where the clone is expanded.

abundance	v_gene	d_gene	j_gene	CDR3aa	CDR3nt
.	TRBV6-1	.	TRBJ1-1	CASSEGRAGGAFF	TGTGCCAGCAGTGAAGGTCGGGCGGGGGGGGCTTTCTTT
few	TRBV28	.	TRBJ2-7	CASSALLEQYF	TGTGCCAGCAGTGCCCTACTCGAGCAGTACTTC
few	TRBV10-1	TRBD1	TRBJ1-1	CASSAGQGAAFF	TGCGCCAGCAGTGCTGGACAGGGCGCGGCTTTCTTT
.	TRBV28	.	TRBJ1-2	CAARLGTYPWGYTF	TGTGCCGCCCGACTCGGGACTTACCCCTGGGGCTACACCTTC
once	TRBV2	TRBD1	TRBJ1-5	CAGNRGRDQPQHF	TGTGCCGGCAACAGGGGGCGGGATCAGCCCCAGCATTTT
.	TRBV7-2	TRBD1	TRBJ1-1	CASSLAGAGGIRPTEAFF	TGTGCCAGCAGCTTAGCGGGGGCAGGGGGCATTAGGCCCACTGAAGCTTTCTTT
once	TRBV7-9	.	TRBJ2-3	CASSGAADFTDTQYF	TGTGCCAGCAGCGGGGCGGCAGATTTCACAGATACGCAGTATTTT
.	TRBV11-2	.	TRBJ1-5	CASSLDPDQPQHF	TGTGCCAGCAGCTTAGATCCCGATCAGCCCCAGCATTTT
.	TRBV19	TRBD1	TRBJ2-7	CASVETGTGFHEQYF	TGTGCCAGTGTAGAAACCGGGACAGGGTTCCACGAGCAGTACTTC
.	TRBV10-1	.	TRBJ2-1	CASFERGRDEQFF	TGCGCCAGCTTCGAACGGGGTAGGGATGAGCAGTTCTTC
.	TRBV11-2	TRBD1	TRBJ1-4	CASRHGQGNEKLFF	TGTGCCAGCAGACACGGACAGGGAAATGAAAAACTGTTTTTT